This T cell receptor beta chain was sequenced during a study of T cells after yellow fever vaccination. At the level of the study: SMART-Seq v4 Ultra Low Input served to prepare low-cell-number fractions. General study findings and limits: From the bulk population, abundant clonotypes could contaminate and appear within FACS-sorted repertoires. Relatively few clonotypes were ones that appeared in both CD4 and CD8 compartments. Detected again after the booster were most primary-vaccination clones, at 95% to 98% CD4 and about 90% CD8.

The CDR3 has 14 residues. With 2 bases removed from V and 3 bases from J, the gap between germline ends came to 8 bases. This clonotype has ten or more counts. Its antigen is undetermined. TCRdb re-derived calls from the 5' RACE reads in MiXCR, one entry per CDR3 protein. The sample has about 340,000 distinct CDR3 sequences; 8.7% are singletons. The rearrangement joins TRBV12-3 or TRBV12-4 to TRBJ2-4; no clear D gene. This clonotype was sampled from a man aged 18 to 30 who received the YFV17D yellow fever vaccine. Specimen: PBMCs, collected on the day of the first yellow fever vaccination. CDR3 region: CASSLIQSKNIQYF. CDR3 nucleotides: TGTGCCAGCAGTTTAATACAGAGCAAAAACATTCAGTACTTC.